Listed here is a single TCR beta chain. Its antigen is unidentified. The sample belongs to a study of T cell responses to AZD1222 COVID-19 vaccine. Overall study results and limits: Donors were largely white British and mainly female; clonal diversity was possibly underestimated.

TCRdb's copy holds only in-frame clones and misses some; the assay was immunoSEQ multiplex PCR. This table has some 200,000 clones, 93% appearing once. Trimming left V 3 bases short and J 0 bases short, with 12 bases between. This CDR3 is built from 16 residues. Looked up from germline, CDR1 is SEHNR and CDR2 is FQNEAQ (reference sequence). The sample in question was peripheral blood, obtained 28 days after the second AZD1222 dose. This chain links TRBV7-9 with TRBJ1-3; D not certain. This TCR was sampled from an adult who received the AZD1222 COVID-19 vaccine. CDR3 loop: CASSFNLVLSGNTIYF. The CDR3 coding sequence is TGTGCCAGCAGCTTTAATCTTGTGCTCTCTGGAAACACCATATATTTT.